Shown below are 10 T cell receptor beta chains from a single sample sequenced in a study of T cells after yellow fever vaccination. Via MiXCR, TCRdb re-called the 5' RACE reads, giving one row per CDR3 protein. The data show around 550,000 distinct CDR3 sequences, 15% to 20% seen once. The source was PBMCs, collected 15 days after the yellow fever booster vaccination. Receptor source: a man aged 25-45 years who received the YFV17D yellow fever vaccine.

In this sample, this clonotype turned up a few times. This rearrangement joins TRBV5-1 to TRBJ2-7, with D tentatively TRBD2 (5 bases). In germline, CDR1 is SGHRS, CDR2 YFSETQ. The V end was cut by 2 bases, the J end by 7 bases, with 16 bases between. This CDR3 has 14 amino acids. The CDR3 region has the DNA TGCGCCAGCAGCTTACCGGGTCACCCGGGGGAGCAGTACTTC. Translating gives CASSLPGHPGEQYF.

The V gene is TRBV20-1, the J gene TRBJ2-2; D might be TRBD2 (6 bases). Germline V lookup: CDR1 DFQATT, CDR2 SNEGSKA (reference sequence). This CDR3 is 13 amino acids long. Trimming pared 4 bases from V and 5 bases from J, leaving 11 bases between. The CDR3 spells CSAMTRNTGELFF. The CDR3 DNA follows: TGCAGTGCTATGACTAGAAATACCGGGGAGCTGTTTTTT.

There are a few counts of this clonotype. The chain employs TRBV6-5 and TRBJ2-2; the match to TRBD1 covers 10 bases. The CDR3 loop spans 17 amino acids. Germline lookup yields CDR1 MNHEY and CDR2 SVGAGI. Losses at the gene ends were 4 bases for V and 7 bases for J; bases not matched to a gene: 12. Written as DNA, the CDR3 is TGTGCCAGCAGTTCTCCCCCTGGGACAGGGGCTTTCGGGGAGCTGTTTTTT. It encodes CASSSPPGTGAFGELFF.

This clonotype came up a few times. The V and J genes are TRBV20-1 and TRBJ2-3; D is perhaps TRBD2 (6 bases). Germline V gene lookup returns CDR1 DFQATT and CDR2 SNEGSKA (reference sequence). V shed 1 base and J shed 2 bases, with 16 bases lying between them. The CDR3 covers 16 residues. The CDR3 here is CSARAIPGTHTDTQYF. CDR3 bases: TGCAGTGCTAGAGCGATTCCTGGGACTCACACAGATACGCAGTATTTT.

This clonotype was picked up a small number of times. The chain joins TRBV6-2 or TRBV6-3 to TRBJ2-7; 7 bases agree with TRBD2. This CDR3 region has 14 residues. V shed 4 bases, J shed 5 bases, and the junction held 8 bases outside the gene matches. Germline V gene data show CDR1 as MNHEY and CDR2 as SVGEGT. CDR3 loop: CASSLRESVNEQYF. The CDR3 coding sequence is TGTGCCAGCAGTTTGCGGGAGTCTGTCAACGAGCAGTACTTC.

This clonotype was observed a few times. The rearrangement links TRBV5-1 to TRBJ2-5, with TRBD2 matching over 10 bases. Per the germline V gene, CDR1 is SGHRS and CDR2 is YFSETQ. V lost 4 bases, J lost 3 bases, and 6 bases stayed unmatched. This CDR3 contains 15 residues. The CDR3 bases are TGCGCCAGCAGCGGAACTAGCGGGACGAAAGAGACCCAGTACTTC. Its translation is CASSGTSGTKETQYF.

The chain employs TRBV7-2 and TRBJ2-1; D ambiguous. The CDR3 runs 13 residues. Per the germline V gene, CDR1 is SGHTA and CDR2 is FQGNSA. The germline V and J ends were trimmed by 6 bases and 8 bases, with 14 bases remaining between them. The CDR3 sequence: CASRKDPVYEQFF. The CDR3 region has the DNA TGTGCCAGCAGAAAAGACCCTGTCTATGAGCAGTTCTTC.

This clonotype has more than one count but fewer than ten. This rearrangement joins TRBV27 to TRBJ2-3; TRBD2 is a possible D gene (5 bases). V lost 2 bases and J 2 bases, leaving 17 bases between the germline ends. CDR1 and CDR2 from the germline V gene are MNHEY and SMNVEV (reference sequence). This CDR3 is 17 amino acids long. The CDR3 coding sequence is TGTGCCAGCAGTTTAAGGTACGGGGTTCGGAACACAGATACGCAGTATTTT. It specifies CASSLRYGVRNTDTQYF.

The chain uses TRBV7-2 and TRBJ2-3, with 10 bases lining up with TRBD2. Per the germline V gene, CDR1 is SGHTA and CDR2 is FQGNSA. The CDR3 consists of 17 residues. J gave up 1 base and V 4 bases, and 8 bases lay outside the gene matches. CDR3 coding DNA: TGTGCCAGCAGCTCCCGGTGGGGGACTAGCGGCACAGATACGCAGTATTTT. This gives the protein CASSSRWGTSGTDTQYF.

This sequence joins TRBV2 and TRBJ2-1, with 11 bases identical to TRBD1. The CDR3 has 15 amino acids. J was trimmed by 4 bases and V by 6 bases; bases with no gene match: 5. Germline V gene data show CDR1 as SNHLY and CDR2 as FYNNEI. The CDR3 nucleotides are TGTGCCAGCAGGGTGGACAGGGGGCCTTACAATGAGCAGTTCTTC. It specifies CASRVDRGPYNEQFF.